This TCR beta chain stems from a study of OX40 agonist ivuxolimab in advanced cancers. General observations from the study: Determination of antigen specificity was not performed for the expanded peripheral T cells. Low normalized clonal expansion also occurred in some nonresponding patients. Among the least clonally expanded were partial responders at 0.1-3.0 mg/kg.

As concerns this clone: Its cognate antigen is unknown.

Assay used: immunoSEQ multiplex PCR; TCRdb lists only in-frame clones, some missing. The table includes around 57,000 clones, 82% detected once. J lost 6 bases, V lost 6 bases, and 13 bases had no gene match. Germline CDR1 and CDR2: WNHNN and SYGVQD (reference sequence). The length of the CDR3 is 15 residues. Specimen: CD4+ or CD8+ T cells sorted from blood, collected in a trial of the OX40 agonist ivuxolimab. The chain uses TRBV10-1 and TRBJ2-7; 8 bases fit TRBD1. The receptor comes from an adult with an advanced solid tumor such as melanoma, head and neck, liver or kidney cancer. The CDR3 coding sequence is TGCGCCAGCAGCGATCCCGGGACAGGACCAATCGAGCAGTACTTC. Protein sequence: CASSDPGTGPIEQYF.